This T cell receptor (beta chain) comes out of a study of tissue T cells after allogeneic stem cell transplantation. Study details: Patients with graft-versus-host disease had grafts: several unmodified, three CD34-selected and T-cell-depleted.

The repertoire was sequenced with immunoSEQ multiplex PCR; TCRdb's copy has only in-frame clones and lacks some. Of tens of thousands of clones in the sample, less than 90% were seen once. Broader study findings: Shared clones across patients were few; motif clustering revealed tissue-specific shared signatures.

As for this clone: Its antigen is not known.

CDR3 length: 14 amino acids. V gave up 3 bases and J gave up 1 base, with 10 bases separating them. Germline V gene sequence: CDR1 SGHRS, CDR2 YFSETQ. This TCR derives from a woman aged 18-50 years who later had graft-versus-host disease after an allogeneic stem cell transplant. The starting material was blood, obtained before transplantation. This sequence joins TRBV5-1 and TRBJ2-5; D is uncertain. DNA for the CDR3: TGCGCCAGCAGCTCCCGGGCCAGCCAAGAGACCCAGTACTTC. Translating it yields CASSSRASQETQYF.